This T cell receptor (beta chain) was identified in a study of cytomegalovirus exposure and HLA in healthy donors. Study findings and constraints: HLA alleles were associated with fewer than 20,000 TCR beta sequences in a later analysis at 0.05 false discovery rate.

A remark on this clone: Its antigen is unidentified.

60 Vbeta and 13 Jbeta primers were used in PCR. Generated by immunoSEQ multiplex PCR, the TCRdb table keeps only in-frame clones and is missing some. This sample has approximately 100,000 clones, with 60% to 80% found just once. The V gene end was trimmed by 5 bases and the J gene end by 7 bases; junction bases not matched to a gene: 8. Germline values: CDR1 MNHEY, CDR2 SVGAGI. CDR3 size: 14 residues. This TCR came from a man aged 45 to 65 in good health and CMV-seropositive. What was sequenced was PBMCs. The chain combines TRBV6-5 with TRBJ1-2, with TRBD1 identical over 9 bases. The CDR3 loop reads CASSDRDRDLGYTF. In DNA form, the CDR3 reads TGTGCCAGCAGTGACCGGGACAGGGATCTTGGCTACACCTTC.